This T cell receptor beta chain originates from a study of cytomegalovirus exposure and HLA in healthy donors (dated by TCRdb to about 2017). General notes on the study: In an earlier analysis of 450 to 750 of the donors, 250 to 350 Gb of sequence data and 90 million to 120 million unique TCR beta sequences from 180 million or so T cells were reported. An early release that covered fewer than 800 HLA-typed donors contained around 300 gigabases of sequencing data and roughly 84 million unique TCR sequences. Among the roughly 390 genotyped donors, roughly 80% belonged to the genetic ancestry cluster associated with self-reported Caucasian donors. The study aimed to test whether cataloging public T cell receptors could reveal signatures of past pathogen exposure. Using immunosequencing, the study profiled T cell repertoires from 500 to 800 subjects and related those repertoires to cytomegalovirus serostatus. Along with the approximately 700-subject first cohort, a separate validation cohort of 120 different subjects was used. To predict cytomegalovirus infection status, the study brought together high-throughput TCR immunosequencing, statistical association of individual TCRs with disease status, and machine learning. In a later analysis, previously published TCR beta repertoires from about 670 donors were re-analyzed and high-resolution HLA genotyping was added so that TCR occurrence patterns could be studied. The later analysis used no new phenotypic data to find candidate immune exposures, relying instead on TCR beta sequences and their occurrence across donors. To decide whether each TCR beta V gene segment behaved as functional or pseudogenic, an earlier analysis of approximately 590 of the donors relied on high-throughput TCR beta sequencing. Alongside the repertoire data, information on donor age, sex, ethnicity and CMV serostatus was compiled. In a later genetic analysis, genome-wide SNP genotypes for about three fifths of the 666 donors were used, and that subset was treated as a discovery cohort. Every discovery cohort repertoire had been produced on one sequencing platform. HLA typing included class I and class II loci at four-digit resolution. Typing coverage differed by locus: A, B, C, DRB1 and DQB1 were typed in about 620-640 donors, DQA1 in 500 to 550, DPA1 in some 570, and DPB1 in just under 490. About five DR-DQ haplotypes were treated as single units for association and clustering because of strong linkage in the cohort. Among around 400 genotyped donors of the cohort, an average of roughly 240,000 unique TCR beta nucleotide sequences were sequenced per donor, about a sixth of them non-productive.

Worth noting for this clone: Its target antigen remains unknown. The record has no base qualities; no much larger clone is one base away.

Study-level results and caveats: The authors suggested that the approach could potentially be generalized to other disease states and immunological phenotypes. Some IMGT-functional V segments, including TRBV6-2 and TRBV6-3, could not be distinguished by the 87-base-pair reads and were therefore excluded. In a later genetic analysis, fewer N-insertions in productive TCRs were reported among donors in an Asian-associated ancestry cluster than the approximately 630-donor mean. Compared with equally common non-associated chains, HLA-associated TCR beta chains in a later analysis were more clonally expanded and had lower generation probabilities. Because counts were too low, 15 to 20 rarely observed V segments, including chromosome 9 orphons, were excluded from the earlier analysis of a few hundred of the donors. This cohort had only TCR beta chains sequenced, and the lack of alpha or paired-chain data limited which features could be detected. Because some donors lacked HLA typing at each locus, the association tests relied only on the typed subset. Cytomegalovirus status was reported to be diagnosed by the classifier with high specificity and sensitivity in both the original and validation cohorts. The study gave a list of about 160 TCR beta chains associated with cytomegalovirus. According to a later analysis, TCR association rates differed among HLA loci, with DRB1 alleles showing the most associated TCRs and HLA-C alleles showing the fewest. Most CMV-associated TCR beta chains appeared to be HLA-restricted in a later analysis, and the HLA associations seemed to be driven largely by CMV exposure. Most TCR sequences were seen in very few donors, while some public TCRs were found in many individuals. In a later genetic analysis, a missense DCLRE1C variant was associated with V-gene and J-gene trimming of TCR beta chains, and the association was replicated in an independent cohort. In a later analysis, several top co-occurrence clusters were reported to appear linked to parvovirus B19, influenza, CMV and Epstein-Barr virus. When HLA alleles, especially DR and DQ, strongly co-occurred, TCR associations were difficult to assign to individual alleles. CMV serostatus was the only immune exposure information available for the cohort. Specific HLA alleles were associated with about 17,000 TCR beta sequences at a false discovery rate of 0.05 in a later analysis. Roughly uniform sequencing depth across donors was assumed in presence/absence analyses, although this assumption may not hold. Linkage disequilibrium might explain the correlated functional status among segregating V segments, but an unknown experimental factor could not be ruled out. In vitro tests confirmed that three of the cytomegalovirus-associated TCR beta chains recognize cytomegalovirus antigens. Broadly in line with IMGT annotations, most TCR beta V segments showed up in productive rearrangements about 90% or about 30% of the time in an earlier analysis of roughly 590 of the donors. A further reported finding was that TCR beta sequences accurately predicted the HLA-A and HLA-B alleles for most subjects in the first cohort. The sequencing pipeline was judged likely to have produced a cluster of highly shared sequence variants as a technical artifact.

The library was generated by the immunoSEQ multiplex PCR assay. The multiplex PCR relied on a mix of 60 forward primers for TCR Vbeta segments and 13 reverse primers for TCR Jbeta segments. The CDR3 region of rearranged TCR beta genes was amplified from genomic DNA with a multiplex PCR assay. On the Illumina HiSeq System, the amplified TCR beta libraries were sequenced as 87-base-pair reads. For the original study's pipeline: A later analysis tallied around 87 million unique TCR beta chains across the approximately 670 repertoires, and some 10 million of those chains were shared by two or more donors. Raw reads were error-corrected and collapsed into unique sequences by a nearest-neighbor algorithm in which closely related sequences were merged to remove PCR and sequencing errors. V, D and J gene segments were assigned by aligning CDR3 sequences to IMGT reference sequences. For a sequence to be retained, a match of at least six nucleotides to both a V gene segment and a J gene segment was required. A rearrangement counted as productive if the CDR3 had no stop codons and remained in frame with V and J, and every other rearrangement counted as non-productive. CDR3 was defined by IMGT convention, running from the second conserved V-encoded cysteine to the conserved J-encoded phenylalanine. In an earlier analysis of roughly 610 of the donors, sequences lacking an unambiguous match to a single V gene segment were excluded. An earlier analysis of 587 of the donors classified V segments as functional when productive rearrangements were above 56.7% and as segregating when the standard deviation between donors was above 5%. To diagnose cytomegalovirus status from the catalog of TCR beta chain sequences, a statistical classification framework was built. A later analysis assigned V and J genes by comparing TCR nucleotide sequences with IMGT/GENE-DB human TR gene sequences. The TCRdist pipeline was used in a later analysis to assign CDR3 sequences and most-parsimonious VDJ recombination scenarios. A later analysis defined each TCR beta chain by its CDR3 amino acid sequence plus V-gene family, and excluded reads lacking a unique V-gene family. To address suspected cross-contamination and a sequencing artifact, a later analysis removed under 600 highly shared, low-generation-probability nucleotide sequences. In a later analysis, a clonal expansion index was calculated for each public chain from normalized within-repertoire ranks of inferred template counts. In a later analysis, generation probabilities were computed with a VDJ recombination model fitted to out-of-frame rearrangements, and the resulting probabilities were checked against IGoR. In a later analysis, TCR-TCR, TCR-HLA and TCR-CMV co-occurrence was scored with hypergeometric tests, and a repertoire-size bias correction was applied to TCR pairs. A later analysis estimated false discovery rates by permuting HLA or CMV assignments 20 times. In a later analysis, co-occurring TCRs were grouped using DBSCAN, and TCRdist sequence similarity was added for clustering within HLA-allele-positive subsets. For co-occurrence clustering, repertoires with fewer than 30,000 or more than 120,000 public chains were excluded, along with a handful of repertoires with anomalous nucleotide sharing. In its TCRdb copy, this immuneACCESS table keeps in-frame sequences only and misses some clones. Where compared with another copy, unresolved V genes explain less than half of these, and the others have no known cause. V and J calls and clone size follow that table, whereas D and trimming were derived from the DNA. The sample contains some 170,000 clones, about three quarters of them found a single time. Jointly, the top ten make up more than 2.5% of the sample.

The V and J ends are trimmed by 5 bases and 5 bases, leaving 10 bases between them. Per the germline V gene (reference sequence), LNHDA is the CDR1 and SQIVND is the CDR2. The CDR3 sequence holds 12 residues, the cysteine and phenylalanine included. Only the CDR3 DNA is retained, 36 bases long and in frame from the first base. The cohort was made up of 666 healthy bone marrow donors. All cohort members were sampled while nominally healthy, although unrecorded immune exposures were likely present. The donor was CMV seronegative and was included in the group of around 320 seronegative cohort members. A peripheral blood sample was provided by each donor, and peripheral blood mononuclear cells were used for TCR beta sequencing. Genomic DNA extraction from the blood cell samples was performed with the Qiagen DNeasy Blood Extraction Kit.

Input material: PBMCs. The TCR comes from a woman in her thirties in good health and CMV-seronegative. The chain is encoded by TRBV19 joined to TRBJ2-7, and the D gene may be TRBD1, 5 bases matching. This receptor carries the CDR3 CASSSSGNEQYF. The DNA sequence is given as TGTGCCAGTAGTTCTTCAGGGAACGAGCAGTACTTC.